The text below deals with one T cell receptor beta chain. Antigen: not known. CDR1 is DFQATT and CDR2 is SNEGSKA in the germline V gene (reference sequence). J lost 7 bases, V lost 5 bases, and 11 bases had no gene match. The CDR3 has 15 amino acids. The data originate from a study of CD8 T cells in ankylosing spondylitis. For TCR beta, libraries came from quantitative 5'-RACE with molecular barcodes. TCRdb reanalysed the 5' RACE reads using MiXCR and keeps one entry per CDR3 protein. The sample consists of under 450,000 distinct CDR3 sequences, roughly 17% of them appearing once. Findings and limits, study-wide: Fewer than ten highly homologous variants made up a TCR beta motif that seemed to typify ankylosing spondylitis blood. Disease-linked clones reportedly showed significant enrichment in matched ankylosing spondylitis synovial fluid. Disease-linked clones were CD8+ and relatively rare in peripheral blood. In the blood and synovial fluid of reactive arthritis, some motif variants had been previously reported.

Source material: blood, either unsorted or a sorted T cell fraction (not recorded which). The chain carries TRBV20-1 and TRBJ2-1; 10 bases line up with TRBD2. The sequence was collected from a male donor with ankylosing spondylitis. The CDR3 bases are TGCAGTGCTCAGCGGGGGGGAACAGGGGAAAATGAGCAGTTCTTC. Protein product: CSAQRGGTGENEQFF.